This TCR beta chain appears in the sequencing data of a study of post-analysis software for immune sequencing data (dated by TCRdb to 2013 to 2016). About the investigation overall: Recorded disease courses included relapsing-remitting, secondary progressive and progressive-relapsing multiple sclerosis, with some patients lacking subtype annotation. The multiple sclerosis patient repertoires were compared with some twelve previously published healthy control repertoires from donors aged roughly 6 to 27 years. A subset of samples was prepared in parallel using single-end sample barcoding, then pooled and co-amplified after Illumina adapter ligation. General findings and caveats noted by the study authors: Direct clustering with F measure showed strong co-clustering of samples prepared in the same batch, prompting a batch-effect correction. Compared with controls, multiple sclerosis patients had significantly lower normalized Chao1 diversity, a finding suggesting substantial peripheral T-cell clonal expansion. Significantly higher frequencies in patients than in controls were found for roughly 5 TRBV segments, including TRBV5-6, TRBV5-1 and TRBV20-1. The multiple sclerosis patient group was slightly younger than the control group.

V sheds 6 bases and J sheds 10 bases, leaving 14 bases between their ends. The CDR3 holds 11 amino acids from the cysteine to the phenylalanine. Only CDR3 DNA is held: 33 bases, read in frame from base 1. The germline V gene (reference sequence) specifies DFQATT as CDR1 and SNEGSKA as CDR2. Libraries were made using PCR. Sequenced on an Illumina HiSeq 2500. To reduce PCR and sequencing biases, unique molecular identifiers were incorporated into the TCR beta cDNA libraries. About 500,000 cDNA molecules were obtained for every 1 to 10 million input T cells, so each molecule roughly corresponded to one T cell. The patient libraries were prepared and sequenced using the same protocol as the earlier healthy control dataset. Samples belonging to the same batch were prepared together, multiplexed and sequenced on a shared HiSeq lane. The published analysis was carried out like this. MIGEC handled the raw barcoded reads, throwing out single-read molecular identifier groups before consensus assembly and CDR3 extraction. VDJtools was used for post-analysis of the clonotype tables, and diversity was normalized by down-sampling every dataset to the size of the smallest sample. Repertoire overlap clustering matched CDR3 amino acid but not nucleotide sequences to correct batch-related cross-sample contamination. The raw public reads went through TCRdb reprocessing: fastp at Q25, MiXCR clone calling, in-frame beta chains kept. Each CDR3 protein gets just one entry, which takes the most common genes and DNA from the rows behind it. The V and J calls here are based on TCRdb, not the publication. This sample has roughly 540,000 distinct CDR3 sequences in its table, and less than 40% of those were observed once. The ten largest clones represent less than 6% of the sample.

To demonstrate the VDJtools post-analysis software, the study profiled TCR beta repertoires from the peripheral blood of about 13 young patients with multiple sclerosis. The multiple sclerosis patients were children and adolescents ranging in age from roughly 6 to 16 years. Remarks on this clonotype: The antigen this receptor binds is unknown. Base qualities are not at hand, and no much larger clone is one base apart.

The sequence is built from TRBV20-1 and TRBJ2-3; the D gene cannot be resolved reliably. This clonotype was sampled from a girl aged 2 to 17 with multiple sclerosis. What was sequenced was blood. The CDR3 region has the sequence CSAPFELAQYF. The nucleotide sequence reads TGCAGTGCCCCGTTTGAGCTCGCGCAGTATTTT.